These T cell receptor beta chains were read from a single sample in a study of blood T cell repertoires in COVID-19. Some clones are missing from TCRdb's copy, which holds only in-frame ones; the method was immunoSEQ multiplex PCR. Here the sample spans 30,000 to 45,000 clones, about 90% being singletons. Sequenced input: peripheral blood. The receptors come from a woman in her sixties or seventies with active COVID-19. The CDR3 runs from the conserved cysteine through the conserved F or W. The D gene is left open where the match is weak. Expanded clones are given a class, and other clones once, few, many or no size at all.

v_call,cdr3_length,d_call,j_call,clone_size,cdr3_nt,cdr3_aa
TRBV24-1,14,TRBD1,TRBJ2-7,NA,TGTGCCACCAGTGCAGGACAGGGTATGAACGAGCAGTACTTC,CATSAGQGMNEQYF
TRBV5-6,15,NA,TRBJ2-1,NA,TGTGCCAGCAGCTTCTGGGGGGCCGGGAGGAATGAGCAGTTCTTC,CASSFWGAGRNEQFF
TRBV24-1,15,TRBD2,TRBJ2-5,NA,TGTGCCACCAGTGATAGCGGGGGGATTCAAGAGACCCAGTACTTC,CATSDSGGIQETQYF
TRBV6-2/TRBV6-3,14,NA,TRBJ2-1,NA,TGTGCCAGCAGTTTCGGGGGGCACTACAATGAGCAGTTCTTC,CASSFGGHYNEQFF
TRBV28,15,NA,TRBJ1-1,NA,TGTGCCAGCAGTCGTAGGCAGGGGAGGAACACTGAAGCTTTCTTT,CASSRRQGRNTEAFF
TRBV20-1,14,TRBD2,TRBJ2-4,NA,TGCAGTGCTAGTATTCGGGGGGGTACAAACATTCAGTACTTC,CSASIRGGTNIQYF
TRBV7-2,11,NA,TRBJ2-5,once,TGTGCCAGCAGCAATATAAAGACCCAGTACTTC,CASSNIKTQYF
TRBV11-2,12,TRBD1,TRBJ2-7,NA,TGTGCCAGCAGCCTCCGACAGGGCGAGCAGTACTTC,CASSLRQGEQYF
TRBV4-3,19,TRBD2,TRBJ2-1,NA,TGCGCCAGCAGCCGGTCCTCTGCCTTGACTAGCGGGGGGGCCGGAGAGCAGTTCTTC,CASSRSSALTSGGAGEQFF
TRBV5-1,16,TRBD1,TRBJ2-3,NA,TGCGCCAGCAGCTTCTTAGGGACAGGGAACGGACTAGGGCAGTATTTT,CASSFLGTGNGLGQYF
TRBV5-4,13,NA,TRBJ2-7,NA,TGTGCCAGCAGCTTTGGACAGACCTACGAGCAGTACTTC,CASSFGQTYEQYF
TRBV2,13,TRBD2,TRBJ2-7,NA,TGTGCCAGTGAGGGGACTAGGGGCTACGAGCAGTACTTC,CASEGTRGYEQYF
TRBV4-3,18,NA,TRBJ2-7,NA,TGCGCCAGCAGCCAAGATTCGAGCGGGCAGGACTTTACCTACGAGCAGTACTTC,CASSQDSSGQDFTYEQYF
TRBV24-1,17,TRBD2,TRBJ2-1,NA,TGTGCCACCAGTGCGCCCGAGGGGAGGGGAACCTACAATGAGCAGTTCTTC,CATSAPEGRGTYNEQFF
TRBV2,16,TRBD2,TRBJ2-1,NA,TGTGCCAGCAGCGCCCAGCTAGCGGGGGGTAGGAATGAGCAGTTCTTC,CASSAQLAGGRNEQFF
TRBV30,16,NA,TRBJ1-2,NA,TGTGCCTGGAGTGTACAAACGTCAGGGGTCTCTTATGGCTACACCTTC,CAWSVQTSGVSYGYTF
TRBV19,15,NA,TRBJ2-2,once,TGTGCCAGTACCCCCGTGAGGGGAGGCACCGGGGAGCTGTTTTTT,CASTPVRGGTGELFF
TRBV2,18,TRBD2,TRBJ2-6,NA,TGTGCCAGCAGTGAAGTGGCGGGGGGCCTCTCTGGGGCCAACGTCCTGACTTTC,CASSEVAGGLSGANVLTF
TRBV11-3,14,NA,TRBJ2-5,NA,TGTGCCAGCAGCTCCCGGGACTCCGTAGAGACCCAGTACTTC,CASSSRDSVETQYF
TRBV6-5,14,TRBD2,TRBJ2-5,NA,TGTGCCAGCAACCCACTAGCGGGGGGGGAGACCCAGTACTTC,CASNPLAGGETQYF
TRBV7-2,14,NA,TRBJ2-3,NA,TGTGCCAGCAGCTTAGCCTCAGCGGTAGATACGCAGTATTTT,CASSLASAVDTQYF
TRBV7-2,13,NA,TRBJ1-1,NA,TGTGCCAGCAGCTTTACAGGGAAGGCTGAAGCTTTCTTT,CASSFTGKAEAFF
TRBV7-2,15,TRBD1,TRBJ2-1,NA,TGTGCCAGCAGCTCCGGGACAGGGTATGGCAATGAGCAGTTCTTC,CASSSGTGYGNEQFF
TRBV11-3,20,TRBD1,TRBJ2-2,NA,TGTGCCAGCAGCTTAGATTTCAATACCGAAGGGGGCCCGAACACCGGGGAGCTGTTTTTT,CASSLDFNTEGGPNTGELFF
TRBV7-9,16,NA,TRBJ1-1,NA,TGTGCCAGCAGCTCCCACCCCCGGGATCCGAACACTGAAGCTTTCTTT,CASSSHPRDPNTEAFF